The entry below describes one T cell receptor (beta chain). What antigen it recognizes has not been identified. Base qualities are not at hand, and no much larger clone is one base apart. This entry is derived from a study of T cell responses to AZD1222 COVID-19 vaccine (dated by TCRdb to the early 2020s). For context, the study as a whole: AZD1222 recipients whose second dose came at about 4 weeks and those whose second dose came at about 12 weeks were combined into one group, since spike-specific TCR depth and breadth did not differ between the two schedules. TCR sequencing was performed for roughly 240 trial participants, of whom about 200 were given two doses of AZD1222 and some 25 were given two doses of MenACWY control vaccine. Trial participants were enrolled into age subgroups of 18-55, 56-69 and 70-plus years, which contained about 150, 28 and 57 TCR-sequenced participants, respectively. General study outcomes and caveats: In the small 56-69-year group, the increase in depth fell short of significance, most likely because of low power. Participants were mostly white British and included more females than males, and it was suggested by the authors that clonal diversity may have been underestimated. Conclusions about previously exposed vaccinees were limited because only 6 or 7 AZD1222 recipients were SARS-CoV-2 seropositive at baseline. CD4 TCRs associated with the vaccine covered the entire spike protein, and the dominant responses were in regions 160-218 and 743-854. A significant rise in spike-specific TCR breadth and depth was observed after two AZD1222 doses relative to day 0 and relative to MenACWY recipients. Because no samples from the day 14 peak response were available, repertoires could be characterized only after the peak T cell response. Nearly half of unique spike-specific TCRs reportedly recognized epitopes outside regions mutated in the B.1.351 and B.1.1.7 variants.

This sample's time point label indicates: baseline before first vaccination. The vaccinee samples were drawn from two UK trials, COV001 and COV002, one of which was a single-blind randomized controlled phase 2/3 trial testing AZD1222 (ChAdOx1 nCoV-19) in healthy adults. Trial participant PBMC samples were collected at day 0 and day 28 after the second dose for TCRbeta chain sequencing. The CDR3 regions of human TCRbeta chains were subjected to immunosequencing. On the study's bioinformatics: Repertoire TCRs were checked for matches against a reference library of SARS-CoV-2-specific TCRs that had been generated using the MIRA antigen-specificity platform. Breadth was defined as the fraction of unique TCRs that were SARS-CoV-2-associated, and depth was defined as the fraction of total T cells that were SARS-CoV-2-associated. Using the MIRA data, every spike-specific TCR was mapped to the spike region that the TCR reacted to and assigned to either a CD4 or a CD8 class. Log10-transformed breadth and depth values were compared by one-way ANOVA with Sidak's multiple comparisons tests. The immuneACCESS repertoire file appears here via TCRdb, limited to in-frame rearrangements. These files lack a portion of the clones; in checked studies, under half of the deficit traces to unresolved V genes, and the cause of the others is not known. V, J and clone size are taken as reported in that table, and D and trimming were inferred from the DNA itself. A total of about 110,000 clones appear in this sample, roughly nine tenths of them only once. The ten largest clonotypes hold over 4.5% of the sample.

The germline V gene encodes CDR1 SGHTA and CDR2 FQGNSA. CDR3 length: 15 amino acids, cysteine to phenylalanine. CDR3 DNA is the only sequence kept; it has 45 bases, read in frame from the first base. V drops 1 base and J drops 2 bases, leaving 9 bases in between. Sequenced material: peripheral blood, taken on day 0 of AZD1222 vaccination. The TCR was taken from an adult in good health. The rearrangement joined TRBV7-2 to TRBJ2-1, and TRBD1 may be the D gene, going by 5 matching bases. In nucleotides, the sequence is TGTGCCAGCAGCTTAGGGCAGGGCACCTACAATGAGCAGTTCTTC. The encoded protein is CASSLGQGTYNEQFF.